These 23 T cell receptor beta chains share one sample of origin, sequenced in a study of Graves' ophthalmopathy and Graves' hyperthyroidism. RNA transcripts provided the template for amplifying TCR beta CDR3 regions. Amplification began with first-round RT-PCR using HTBI primers, then second-round multiplex PCR was performed. TCRdb fed the multiplex PCR reads into MiXCR, producing one record per CDR3 protein. The table includes 1 million to 1.3 million distinct CDR3 sequences, about 38% detected once. Sequencing was done on a sample of peripheral blood or thyroid tissue (not recorded which). These receptors came from an adult man with Graves' hyperthyroidism.

This chain joins TRBV24-1 and TRBJ2-2; tentative D call: TRBD1 (6 bases). The CDR3 length is 15 residues. The V end lost 9 bases, the J end lost 4 bases, and 17 bases lay between the germline ends. Germline V gene sequence: CDR1 KGHDR, CDR2 SFDVKD. In nucleotides, the CDR3 is TGTGCCACCTCCATCACGGGACACCCCACCGGGGAGCTGTTTTTT. The encoded protein is CATSITGHPTGELFF.

This clonotype was seen more than once but under ten times. The V call is TRBV11-2, the J call TRBJ2-7; D is unresolved. The germline V gene encodes CDR1 SGHAT and CDR2 FQNNGV. Deletions cut 2 bases from V and 2 bases from J, with 16 bases between. This CDR3 is 16 amino acids long. CDR3 residues: CASSLSSSPYAYEQYF. CDR3 DNA sequence: TGTGCCAGCAGCTTATCTTCCTCACCATACGCCTACGAGCAGTACTTC.

This clonotype was found a few times. CDR3 coding DNA: TGTGCCAGCAAGGAGGCCGGGACAGGGGTTAATTTGCGTGGCTACACCTTC. Residues: CASKEAGTGVNLRGYTF. This chain joins TRBV6-5 and TRBJ1-2; 10 bases map to TRBD1. This CDR3 contains 17 residues. Per germline, CDR1 MNHEY and CDR2 SVGAGI. V dropped 7 bases and J dropped 7; count of bases not matched to a gene: 18.

This clonotype was detected only a few times. The gene calls are TRBV10-3 and TRBJ1-2; D not certain. V shed 0 bases and J shed 1 base, with 6 bases lying between them. The CDR3 is 14 residues long. Germline V CDR1 and CDR2: ENHRY, SYGVKD. In DNA, the CDR3 is TGTGCCATCAGTGAGTCATCAGTTAACTATGGCTACACCTTC. It specifies CAISESSVNYGYTF.

The rearrangement joins TRBV19 to TRBJ1-5, with 7 bases fitting TRBD1. V gave up 6 bases and J gave up 4 bases; unmatched junction bases: 12. The germline CDR1 and CDR2 sequences are LNHDA and SQIVND (reference sequence). This CDR3 is built from 16 residues. CDR3 sequence: CASSLTGTERNQPQHF. The CDR3 nucleotides are TGTGCCAGTAGCCTCACCGGGACAGAAAGGAATCAGCCCCAGCATTTT.

This clonotype was seen more than once but under ten times. No conserved phenylalanine or tryptophan ends this CDR3, so it is likely a read error. The rearrangement joins TRBV20-1 to TRBJ2-1, with a weak D call TRBD2 (5 bases). The germline V gene encodes CDR1 DFQATT and CDR2 SNEGSKA (reference sequence). The V and J ends lost 6 bases and 6 bases respectively, with 18 bases between them. CDR3 size: 14 residues. The CDR3 DNA reads TGCAGTGCCCCTAGGCGGTTAGGGAGCAATGAGCAGTTCCTC. Protein: CSAPRRLGSNEQFL.

This clonotype was seen ten or more times. This chain joins TRBV7-9 and TRBJ1-2; possibly TRBD1 for D (5 bases). The CDR3 loop spans 17 amino acids. The V gene's germline CDR1 is SEHNR and CDR2 FQNEAQ (reference sequence). V was shortened by 5 bases and J by 2 bases, with 21 bases between the two germline ends. CDR3 amino acids: CASSLTQETTGNYGYTF. CDR3 DNA: TGTGCCAGCAGCCTAACCCAAGAAACAACAGGAAACTATGGCTACACCTTC.

This chain connects TRBV10-3 to TRBJ2-6; 9 bases match TRBD2. The germline CDR1 and CDR2 sequences are ENHRY and SYGVKD. CDR3 size: 16 residues. V was pared by 2 bases and J by 8 bases, with 7 bases of the junction left unmatched. The DNA for the CDR3 is TGTGCCATCAGTGAGGGGTTGGCTAGCGGGACCAACGTCCTGACTTTC. This encodes CAISEGLASGTNVLTF.

The chain joins TRBV7-9 to TRBJ2-2; D call uncertain. Germline loops: CDR1 SEHNR, CDR2 FQNEAQ (reference sequence). The CDR3 totals 15 residues. V lost 5 bases to trimming and J lost 1 base, with 11 bases between them. The CDR3 loop reads CASSPPGGNTGELFF. The CDR3 bases are TGTGCCAGCAGCCCTCCGGGTGGGAACACCGGGGAGCTGTTTTTT.

This clonotype was counted at least ten times. The chain couples TRBV6-5 to TRBJ1-1, with TRBD1 as a possible D gene (5 bases). The CDR3 length is 15 residues. V gave up 4 bases and J gave up 1 base, with 13 bases separating them. CDR1 is MNHEY, CDR2 SVGAGI, per germline. The CDR3 loop is CASSLQPGTNTEAFF. CDR3 nucleotide sequence: TGTGCCAGCAGTTTACAGCCGGGGACGAACACTGAAGCTTTCTTT.

As concerns this clonotype: This sequence may be a read error, since a much larger clone differs from it by one base. The chain links TRBV20-1 to TRBJ1-5; D is uncertain. The CDR3 is made up of 13 amino acids. V lost 5 bases and J 0 bases, leaving 8 bases between the germline ends. The germline V gene has CDR1 DFQATT and CDR2 SNEGSKA (reference sequence). The chain's CDR3 is CSALAISNQPQHF. For the CDR3, the DNA is TGCAGTGCTCTGGCGATTAGCAATCAGCCCCAGCATTTT.

The chain has TRBV27 and TRBJ1-2; D might be TRBD1 (5 bases). Trimming removed 8 bases from V and 9 bases from J, with 22 bases in between. The germline V gene has CDR1 MNHEY and CDR2 SMNVEV (reference sequence). CDR3 length equals 14 residues. CDR3: CASHAADSLISYTF. The CDR3 DNA reads as TGTGCCAGCCATGCCGCCGACAGTCTTATTAGCTACACCTTC.

A note on this clonotype: A much larger clone differs from this one at a single base, so this may be a read error. This rearrangement joins TRBV19 to TRBJ1-2; D remains ambiguous. This CDR3 comprises 14 residues. Germline CDR1 and CDR2: LNHDA and SQIVND (reference sequence). The CDR3 here is CASRTARSNYGHTF. The CDR3 DNA reads TGTGCCAGTAGGACCGCGCGCTCTAACTATGGCCACACCTTC.

This clonotype was observed many times. The chain combines TRBV13 with TRBJ1-2; 7 bases line up with TRBD1. Germline V CDR1 and CDR2: PRHDT, FYEKMQ (reference sequence). V shed 5 bases, J shed 8 bases, and the junction held 11 bases outside the gene matches. CDR3 length: 14 amino acids. CDR3 residues: CASSATDRALGYTF. DNA for the CDR3: TGTGCCAGCAGCGCAACCGACAGGGCTTTAGGCTACACCTTC.

The table lists this clonotype with a count of one. An end of the junction does not agree with germline; a read error may underlie this. The chain couples TRBV7-8 to TRBJ2-7, with D tentatively TRBD2 (5 bases). This CDR3 comprises 12 residues. Germline V lookup: CDR1 SGHVS, CDR2 FQNEAQ. DNA of the CDR3: TGTGCCGGCAGCTTCGGGACCTACGAGCAGTACTTC. Protein sequence: CAGSFGTYEQYF.

A remark on this clonotype: A much more abundant neighbour one base away suggests this may be a read error. A read error is likely, as this CDR3 ends without the conserved phenylalanine or tryptophan. The chain combines TRBV4-1 with TRBJ2-7, with no clear D. This CDR3 comprises 13 residues. Trimming removed 0 bases from V and 2 bases from J, with 5 bases in between. Germline V gene data show CDR1 as MGHRA and CDR2 as YSYEKL. CDR3 nucleotide sequence: TGCGCCAGCAGCCAAGATACGGCCTACGAGCAGTACTGC. Its protein product is CASSQDTAYEQYC.

This clonotype has ten or more counts. The V and J genes are TRBV10-3 and TRBJ1-5, with 8 positions matching TRBD1. V lost 0 bases and J lost 6; bases outside the gene matches: 4. The CDR3 totals 15 residues. CDR1 is ENHRY, CDR2 SYGVKD, per germline. CDR3 sequence reads: CAISESTGGGQPQHF. The CDR3, as DNA: TGTGCCATCAGTGAGTCAACAGGGGGTGGTCAGCCCCAGCATTTT.

The table lists this clonotype with a few counts. This chain joins TRBV4-1 and TRBJ2-5, with a tentative D call TRBD1 (6 bases). Trimming cost V 1 base and J 2 bases, with 11 bases left between them. CDR1 and CDR2 from the germline V gene are MGHRA and YSYEKL. The CDR3 covers 15 residues. DNA for the CDR3: TGCGCCAGCAGCCAAGTAGGGACAAAGCAAGAGACCCAGTACTTC. Translation gives CASSQVGTKQETQYF.

The chain recombines TRBV28 with TRBJ2-5; D uncertain. The V end was cut by 6 bases, the J end by 4 bases, with 9 bases between. The CDR3 runs to 12 residues. Germline values: CDR1 MDHEN, CDR2 SYDVKM. The CDR3 nucleotides read TGTGCCAGCAGCTCGATTGGAGAGACCCAGTACTTC. This codes for CASSSIGETQYF.

The chain combines TRBV7-9 with TRBJ2-7; 10 bases line up with TRBD2. The CDR3 is made up of 17 amino acids. The germline V gene has CDR1 SEHNR and CDR2 FQNEAQ (reference sequence). Unmatched junction bases numbered 6, after V lost 1 base and J lost 0 bases. CDR3 DNA: TGTGCCAGCAGCTTAGTAAGGCCTAGCGGGAGCTCCTACGAGCAGTACTTC. Encoded protein: CASSLVRPSGSSYEQYF.

The chain links TRBV29-1 to TRBJ1-1; perhaps TRBD1 as D (5 bases). The V gene lost 5 bases and the J gene lost 9 bases, with 10 bases spanning the gap. CDR3 length: 10 residues. Germline V CDR1 and CDR2: SQVTM, ANQGSEA. Here the CDR3 DNA reads TGCAGCGTTATGGGGGACCAAGCTTTCTTT. Translating it yields CSVMGDQAFF.

This clonotype was picked up a small number of times. V usage is TRBV19 and J usage is TRBJ1-4; possibly TRBD1 for D (6 bases). Looked up from germline, CDR1 is LNHDA and CDR2 is SQIVND (reference sequence). The CDR3 totals 15 residues. Trimming stripped 4 bases from V and 6 bases from J, with 15 bases between. This CDR3 reads CASSSPTGVDEKLFF. The DNA of the CDR3 is TGTGCCAGTAGTAGCCCGACAGGTGTCGATGAAAAACTGTTTTTT.

The chain joins TRBV2 to TRBJ2-7; TRBD1 might be the D (5 bases). The CDR3 spans 13 residues. Germline loops: CDR1 SNHLY, CDR2 FYNNEI. V gave up 7 bases and J gave up 0 bases, with 10 bases separating them. CDR3 protein: CASIGRDSYEQYF. Here the CDR3 DNA reads TGTGCCAGCATAGGCAGGGACTCCTACGAGCAGTACTTC.